In its sample, the clone carrying this T cell receptor (beta chain) was seen a few times. Its matching antigen is unknown. This sample is part of a study of blood T cells in healthy people across ages. Study-wide background: The capture of about one barcoded beta molecule per two T cells was achieved by template switching.

This CDR3 has 13 residues. Looked up from germline, CDR1 is SQVTM and CDR2 is ANQGSEA. V was clipped by 3 bases and J by 7 bases; unmatched bases: 5. Study-wide results and caveats: Diversity figures based on one million T cells were deemed too low. Roughly linearly, TCR beta diversity per million T cells fell as age increased.

Combining a sample-barcoded 5' primer with a J-beta primer mix, a second PCR ran for roughly 6 to 12 cycles. Each CDR3 protein is one row after TCRdb ran MiXCR on the 5' RACE reads. The sample lists 1.5 million to 2 million distinct CDR3 sequences, roughly 28% occurring once. Total RNA was isolated from each sample in quantities of at least 5 micrograms. This clonotype was obtained from a woman under 40 in good health. The V and J genes are TRBV29-1 and TRBJ2-1; TRBD2 agrees at 8 bases. Sequenced material: blood. The CDR3 here is CSVESGGPNEQFF. The CDR3 region has the DNA TGCAGCGTTGAGTCGGGAGGGCCGAATGAGCAGTTCTTC.